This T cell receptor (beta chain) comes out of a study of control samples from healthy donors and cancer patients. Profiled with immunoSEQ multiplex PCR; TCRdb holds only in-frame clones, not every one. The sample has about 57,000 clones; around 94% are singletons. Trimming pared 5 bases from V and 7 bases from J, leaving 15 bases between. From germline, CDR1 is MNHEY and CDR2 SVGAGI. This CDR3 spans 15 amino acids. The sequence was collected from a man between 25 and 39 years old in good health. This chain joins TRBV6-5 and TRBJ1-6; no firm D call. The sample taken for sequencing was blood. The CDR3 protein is CASSTTGVINSPLHF. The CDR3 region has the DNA TGTGCCAGCAGTACAACCGGAGTGATCAATTCACCCCTCCACTTT.